This T cell receptor (beta chain) was profiled in a study of T cell clusters in autoimmune cytopenias (dated by TCRdb to about 2019). Regarding the complete study: Among healthy donor controls, the mean age was 56 years, the median age was roughly 58 years, and about half of the roughly 43 were female. TRB sequencing reached a median depth of approximately 50,000 reads per sample and yielded a median of about 2,500 distinct TRB clonotypes per sample. For primary cytopenia the controls were about two dozen age-matched healthy donors, whereas for secondary cytopenia the controls were under 15 age-matched CLL patients. The goal of the study was to find out whether patients with autoimmune cytopenia have a disease-specific immune repertoire signature that could be used as a blood-based biomarker. Autoimmune hepatitis repertoires were compared against about two dozen age- and sex-matched healthy donors. Peripheral blood TRB and IGH repertoires were sequenced in autoimmune cytopenia patients at active disease and during treatment follow-up, alongside healthy, CLL and autoimmune hepatitis controls.

The CDR3 holds 16 amino acids from the cysteine to the phenylalanine. There is no recorded DNA. From a lookup of the germline V gene, CDR1 and CDR2 are LGHNA and YNFKEQ. The paper's findings and limits, for the study overall: The TRB repertoire shifts, including less even repertoires in secondary cytopenia and CLL, mostly reflected lymphoma bias and not autoimmunity. The T cell clusters were defined only in silico, and the functional role of the clusters was left to be validated experimentally. In the comparison of secondary cytopenia with CLL, no cluster-lack signature showed up, apparently because the dominant lymphoma-associated repertoire masked the signature. Compared with active autoimmune hepatitis patients, healthy donors had almost three times as many exclusive TRB clusters, a finding consistent with an autoimmunity-wide signature. GLIPH results suggested that primary autoimmune cytopenia patients were missing physiological T cell clusters, with around 51 clusters found only in healthy donors compared with about 16 found only in patients.

Multiplex PCR with a touch-down protocol amplified TRB rearrangements, with the TRB-A and TRB-B primer pools combined in a single tube. Illumina adapters and sample indices were attached to the amplicons through two consecutive PCR reactions using Phusion HS II polymerase. The amplicons were gel-purified using the NucleoSpin Gel and PCR Clean-up kit, after which quantification was performed by Qubit and quality was checked on an Agilent 2100 Bioanalyzer. Libraries were sequenced on an Illumina MiSeq using 600-cycle, single-indexed, paired-end runs. Per the original workflow: Alignment and assembly of TRB reads were performed with MiXCR version 2.1.12 and the default MiXCR reference library. A clone was defined by each unique CDR3 nucleotide sequence, and analysis was restricted to productive sequences with at least two reads. Repertoire diversity was assessed with alpha-parameterized diversity profiles (alpha 0 to 5), including the Shannon (alpha 1) and Simpson (alpha 2) indices, which were computed with an R script. The tcR package was used to compute combinatorial TRB VJ usage, and cohorts were compared on this usage by principal component analysis with ade4. TCRbeta CDR3s were clustered with GLIPH on cohort pairs matched by age and read depth, and cluster frequencies were compared by Wilcoxon test. After TCRdb reprocessed the reads, each CDR3 protein sequence was kept as one row, without DNA. In this record, the V and J calls reflect TCRdb's handling and not the investigators' own analysis. The sample's clone listing holds around 2,700 distinct CDR3 sequences. The ten largest make up 6.7% of the sample.

Its frequency places this clonotype as medium-sized (0.01 to 0.1%); no count is recorded. The antigen this receptor binds is unknown. Per sample, 250 ng of peripheral blood genomic DNA, 35,000 to 40,000 genome equivalents, was used for TRB amplification. The sample was also linked to a second study, of T cell repertoires in aging, cancer and after chemotherapy. Reported in the second study: Six donor age groups were covered, ranging from 30 or younger up to 70 or older, and each group contained at least three individuals. Healthy donor control TCR repertoires were recorded over several months to years and showed clear clonal overlap across re-sampling. The complete dataset included about 9.1 million TCR reads. Significantly lower blood TCR diversity and higher clonality were observed in untreated patients with hematological or solid cancers than in age-matched healthy donors. In healthy donors, the decline in TCR diversity with age was mainly due to loss of richness, whereas in cancer patients loss of evenness also played a role. Median generation probability increased over the chemotherapy interval in both cancer cohorts, suggesting repertoire reconstitution through rebound thymic output. The authors noted that the repertoire data do not allow conclusions about immunological memory after chemotherapy. To examine immunoaging and T cell reconstitution after chemotherapy, the study profiled TCR beta repertoires in peripheral blood from healthy donors and cancer patients. Alongside fewer than 100 healthy donors serving as a reference group, the cohort included approximately 210 cancer patients, of whom some 94 had hematological cancers and 110 to 140 had solid cancers. MiXCR versions 2.12 and 3.0.5 were used to process the TRB sequences. The repertoire metrics were Shannon diversity, evenness, clonality (defined as one minus evenness), and alpha-parameterized diversity profiles covering alpha 0 to 5. Generation probabilities of clones in paired pre- and post-chemotherapy samples were computed with the IGoR algorithm.

The source of this sequence is a human donor in good health. The rearranged chain carries TRBV4-2 and TRBJ2-6; the D gene TCRdb calls, TRBD1, cannot be checked with no DNA. Sequenced: peripheral blood. The CDR3 has the sequence CASSQRGGDGANVLTF.